The rows below give T cell receptor beta chains drawn from one sample of a study of T cells in Graves' hyperthyroidism and ophthalmopathy. TCRdb analysed the multiplex PCR reads with MiXCR anew, one entry per CDR3 protein. The sample holds about 500,000 distinct CDR3 sequences, 46% seen once. Sample: peripheral blood or thyroid tissue (not recorded which). Source of these receptors: an adult woman with Graves' disease, either hyperthyroidism or ophthalmopathy (not recorded which). CDR3s include the opening cysteine and the closing phenylalanine or tryptophan. D genes are given only for firm matches. Size is stated for part of the rows, as once, few or many counts, or as a class when the clone is expanded.

v_gene: TRBV7-9; j_gene: TRBJ1-2; d_gene: NA; abundance: many; CDR3nt: TGTGCCAGCAGCTTAGTAGGAGGCTACACCTTC; CDR3aa: CASSLVGGYTF
v_gene: TRBV20-1; j_gene: TRBJ2-5; d_gene: TRBD1; abundance: NA; CDR3nt: TGCAGTGGAGGCTCAGGACAGGGGCGGGAAGAGACCCAGTACTTC; CDR3aa: CSGGSGQGREETQYF
v_gene: TRBV5-1; j_gene: TRBJ1-1; d_gene: NA; abundance: NA; CDR3nt: TGCGCCAGCAAGGCGTTAGGGATGAACACTGAAGCTTTCTTT; CDR3aa: CASKALGMNTEAFF
v_gene: TRBV5-1; j_gene: TRBJ2-5; d_gene: NA; abundance: many; CDR3nt: TGCGCCAGCAGTCGTCGTGGCCATACCGGGGGAGAGACCCAGTACTTC; CDR3aa: CASSRRGHTGGETQYF
v_gene: TRBV20-1; j_gene: TRBJ2-5; d_gene: NA; abundance: NA; CDR3nt: TGCAGTGCTAGCCCCGCCACATGGGAGACCCAGTACTTC; CDR3aa: CSASPATWETQYF
v_gene: TRBV20-1; j_gene: TRBJ1-2; d_gene: NA; abundance: NA; CDR3nt: TGCAGTGTCCGCGGCTGGGGGCTGGACGGCTACACCTTC; CDR3aa: CSVRGWGLDGYTF
v_gene: TRBV19; j_gene: TRBJ2-2; d_gene: NA; abundance: NA; CDR3nt: TGTGCCGGGGAATCCGACACCGGGGAGCTGTTTTTT; CDR3aa: CAGESDTGELFF
v_gene: TRBV10-3; j_gene: TRBJ2-7; d_gene: NA; abundance: many; CDR3nt: TGTGCCATCAGTGAGGAGAGTTACGAGCAGTACTTC; CDR3aa: CAISEESYEQYF
v_gene: TRBV2; j_gene: TRBJ2-7; d_gene: NA; abundance: many; CDR3nt: TGTGCCAGCAGTTCTAGGGACTCCAGCTCCTACGAGCAGTACTTC; CDR3aa: CASSSRDSSSYEQYF
v_gene: TRBV5-5; j_gene: TRBJ2-2; d_gene: NA; abundance: many; CDR3nt: TGTGCCAGCAGCTTGTTTTCCCCCGGGGAGCTGTTTTTT; CDR3aa: CASSLFSPGELFF
v_gene: TRBV7-2; j_gene: TRBJ2-7; d_gene: TRBD1; abundance: many; CDR3nt: TGTGTCAGCAGGAAGAACACAGGGGGGAAAGCCTACGAGCAGTACTTC; CDR3aa: CVSRKNTGGKAYEQYF
v_gene: TRBV7-8; j_gene: TRBJ2-7; d_gene: NA; abundance: NA; CDR3nt: TGTGCCAGCAGTTTTCTAGGACAGACCTACGAGCAGTACTTC; CDR3aa: CASSFLGQTYEQYF
v_gene: TRBV5-4; j_gene: TRBJ1-1; d_gene: NA; abundance: NA; CDR3nt: TGTGCCAGCCGACCGGGGCAGGGGAAAGGGGGGAACACTGAAGCTTTCTTT; CDR3aa: CASRPGQGKGGNTEAFF
v_gene: TRBV28; j_gene: TRBJ1-1; d_gene: NA; abundance: NA; CDR3nt: TGTGCCAGCAGTTCCAGCCCCGGGGCGAACACTGAAGCTTTCTTT; CDR3aa: CASSSSPGANTEAFF
v_gene: TRBV12-3/TRBV12-4; j_gene: TRBJ2-2; d_gene: NA; abundance: many; CDR3nt: TGTGCCAGCAGCTTTAACACCGGGGAGCTGTTTTTT; CDR3aa: CASSFNTGELFF
v_gene: TRBV29-1; j_gene: TRBJ1-2; d_gene: NA; abundance: NA; CDR3nt: TGCAGCGTTGAACAGGGAGTTGGCTACACCTTC; CDR3aa: CSVEQGVGYTF
v_gene: TRBV7-2; j_gene: TRBJ1-1; d_gene: NA; abundance: NA; CDR3nt: TGTGCCAGCAGCTTAGGGGCAGGGGTGGCTTTCTTT; CDR3aa: CASSLGAGVAFF
v_gene: TRBV20-1; j_gene: TRBJ2-7; d_gene: TRBD2; abundance: few; CDR3nt: TGCAGTGCTAGGCACGGACTAGCGGGAAACTACGAGCAGTACTTC; CDR3aa: CSARHGLAGNYEQYF
v_gene: TRBV2; j_gene: TRBJ2-7; d_gene: NA; abundance: NA; CDR3nt: TGTGCCAGCCGGGGCGTTCCCGTCTCCTACGAGCAGTACTTC; CDR3aa: CASRGVPVSYEQYF
v_gene: TRBV11-2; j_gene: TRBJ1-1; d_gene: TRBD1; abundance: many; CDR3nt: TGTGCCAGCAGCTCGGACAGGATTAGGACTGAAGCTTTCTTT; CDR3aa: CASSSDRIRTEAFF
v_gene: TRBV2; j_gene: TRBJ1-5; d_gene: NA; abundance: few; CDR3nt: TGTGCCAGCAGTGAAGCCCCTTATAGCAATCAGCCCCAGCATTTT; CDR3aa: CASSEAPYSNQPQHF
v_gene: TRBV29-1; j_gene: TRBJ2-7; d_gene: NA; abundance: NA; CDR3nt: TGCAGCGTTGTCGCCTTTCCCCGGGACTCCCCTGCCTACGAGCAGTACTTC; CDR3aa: CSVVAFPRDSPAYEQYF
v_gene: TRBV10-3; j_gene: TRBJ2-5; d_gene: NA; abundance: many; CDR3nt: TGTGCCATCAGTGATGCCCCGACGGGAGAGACCCAGTACTTC; CDR3aa: CAISDAPTGETQYF
v_gene: TRBV5-1; j_gene: TRBJ2-7; d_gene: TRBD1; abundance: many; CDR3nt: TGCGCCAGCAGCTGGGACAGGCGGAGCTCCTACGAGCAGTACTTC; CDR3aa: CASSWDRRSSYEQYF
v_gene: TRBV29-1; j_gene: TRBJ1-1; d_gene: TRBD1; abundance: many; CDR3nt: TGCAGCGCTCAGGTCAGGGGGTACACTGAAGCTTTCTTT; CDR3aa: CSAQVRGYTEAFF
v_gene: TRBV20-1; j_gene: TRBJ1-1; d_gene: NA; abundance: once; CDR3nt: TGCAGTGCTAGGGCCCCGGTATTAATGAACACTGAAGCTTTCTTT; CDR3aa: CSARAPVLMNTEAFF